The rows below give T cell receptor beta chains drawn from one sample of a study of CD8 T cells in ankylosing spondylitis. One entry per CDR3 protein results from TCRdb running MiXCR on the 5' RACE reads. The sample has approximately 540,000 distinct CDR3 sequences; approximately 11% are singletons. The sequenced material came from blood, either unsorted or a sorted T cell fraction (not recorded which). These receptors were collected from a male donor with ankylosing spondylitis. The CDR3 runs from the conserved cysteine through the conserved F or W. Each record gives: CDR3 protein, V gene, J gene, D gene. A D gene is named only where the DNA matches it firmly.

CASSSTVSSYNEQFF	TRBV7-6	TRBJ2-1	.
CASGQMKKGTSGVYEQFF	TRBV12-5	TRBJ2-1	TRBD2
CASSPLGQENTEAFF	TRBV3-1	TRBJ1-1	.
CASKGQANTEAFF	TRBV2	TRBJ1-1	TRBD1
CASSPTVTSGDTQYF	TRBV7-9	TRBJ2-3	.
CASRDRGTDTQYF	TRBV10-1	TRBJ2-3	TRBD1
CASSEDRFSGDTQYF	TRBV6-2/TRBV6-3	TRBJ2-3	.
CASTDSGANVLTF	TRBV12-3/TRBV12-4	TRBJ2-6	.
CASSLELGQGEQYF	TRBV5-6	TRBJ2-7	.
CASSLRTWTGENTEAFF	TRBV7-6	TRBJ1-1	TRBD1
CSVGGGGGTEAFF	TRBV29-1	TRBJ1-1	.
CASSPGTAQEQYF	TRBV18	TRBJ2-7	TRBD1
CASSKGLAGGKFYNEQFF	TRBV11-1	TRBJ2-1	TRBD2
CASSETLAGVGELFF	TRBV2	TRBJ2-2	TRBD2
CASGTLGDRYNEQFF	TRBV5-6	TRBJ2-1	.
CSASSTVGEKLFF	TRBV20-1	TRBJ1-4	.
CASSLGFRELFF	TRBV11-2	TRBJ2-2	.
CASSPRPRSPYGYTF	TRBV11-2	TRBJ1-2	.
CASSLSLAGAYNEQFF	TRBV7-9	TRBJ2-1	TRBD2
CASSPGQLLEQYF	TRBV12-3/TRBV12-4	TRBJ2-7	TRBD1
CASSLAAFGDTQYF	TRBV5-1	TRBJ2-3	.
CATTPRTGTGVSYEQYF	TRBV10-3	TRBJ2-7	TRBD1
CASSLSEGSTGELFF	TRBV27	TRBJ2-2	.
CSARFMDTQYF	TRBV20-1	TRBJ2-3	.
CASSLLPPTEAFF	TRBV12-3/TRBV12-4	TRBJ1-1	.
CASSLGRRTDTQYF	TRBV18	TRBJ2-3	.
CSVSGRAENIQYF	TRBV29-1	TRBJ2-4	TRBD2
CASSSLAGLDEQYF	TRBV28	TRBJ2-7	TRBD2
CASSLAGVTYGYTF	TRBV12-3/TRBV12-4	TRBJ1-2	.
CASSKAGSTEFRLAGTYNEQFF	TRBV21-1	TRBJ2-1	.
CASSESMSIKFF	TRBV10-2	TRBJ1-4	.
CASSTPWATGVRNYEQYF	TRBV21-1	TRBJ2-7	.
CASSLLRTGELFF	TRBV27	TRBJ2-2	.
CASSFPSGDQETQYF	TRBV5-1	TRBJ2-5	TRBD2
CASSSTGLVGPFEKLFF	TRBV5-1	TRBJ1-4	.
CATSRVTGANGYTF	TRBV15	TRBJ1-2	TRBD1
CASSLGTDYNEQFF	TRBV5-1	TRBJ2-1	TRBD1
CATSREGQGYEQYF	TRBV15	TRBJ2-7	TRBD1
CASSQRTDEQYF	TRBV3-1	TRBJ2-7	.
CATSRDGSGSYEQYF	TRBV15	TRBJ2-7	.
CASSKPSSGNTIYF	TRBV25-1	TRBJ1-3	.